One sample yielded the 20 T cell receptor beta chains listed below, sequenced in a study of cytomegalovirus exposure and HLA in healthy donors. Primers: 60 Vbeta forward and 13 Jbeta reverse. Measured with immunoSEQ multiplex PCR; TCRdb has only the in-frame clones, and not every one. Of 110,000 to 150,000 clones listed, roughly 70% were seen once; the top ten hold approximately 2%. Sample: PBMCs. These receptors originate from a woman aged 60-70 years in good health and CMV-seropositive.

This chain's CDR3 is CASSSTGGSWGYTF. The CDR3 nucleotides read TGTGCCAGCAGTTCGACAGGGGGGAGTTGGGGCTACACCTTC. V is TRBV28 and J is TRBJ1-2; 9 bases agree with TRBD1. J was trimmed by 8 bases and V by 4 bases; bases with no gene match: 8. The germline gives CDR1 MDHEN, CDR2 SYDVKM. This CDR3 is built from 14 residues.

This rearrangement joins TRBV28 to TRBJ1-2; tentative D call: TRBD1 (6 bases). Germline V gene lookup returns CDR1 MDHEN and CDR2 SYDVKM. Trimming shortened V by 11 bases and J by 0 bases, and 13 bases separated the two germline ends. The CDR3 totals 13 residues. The CDR3 sequence is CAAAGTPNYGYTF. CDR3 nucleotides: TGTGCCGCCGCCGGGACACCTAACTATGGCTACACCTTC.

This chain connects TRBV6-1 to TRBJ1-5; D gene ambiguous. The CDR3 length is 15 residues. V lost 7 bases, J lost 4 bases, and 17 bases lay in between. From germline, CDR1 is MNHNS and CDR2 SASEGT. This CDR3 reads CASTPRDRSNQPQHF. CDR3 DNA: TGTGCCAGCACCCCGAGGGATCGGTCAAATCAGCCCCAGCATTTT.

The chain joins TRBV6-1 to TRBJ2-1; 10 bases fit TRBD1. The CDR3 consists of 13 residues. Germline lookup yields CDR1 MNHNS and CDR2 SASEGT. Germline trimming cut 9 bases from V and 6 bases from J; bases unmatched to any gene: 5. CDR3 DNA: TGTGCCAGTAGGACAGGGGGGCTCAATGAGCAGTTCTTC. This translates into CASRTGGLNEQFF.

This clone was seen a few times. This sequence joins TRBV6-5 and TRBJ1-1; the match to TRBD1 covers 8 bases. CDR1 MNHEY and CDR2 SVGAGI come from the germline V gene. CDR3 size: 15 residues. V was pared by 8 bases and J by 0 bases, with 8 bases of the junction left unmatched. Here the CDR3 DNA reads TGTGCCAGCTGGACAGGGACCTACATGAACACTGAAGCTTTCTTT. This encodes CASWTGTYMNTEAFF.

This clone was observed a single time. The chain is built from TRBV7-3 and TRBJ2-2, with a possible D match to TRBD2 (5 bases). Germline-derived CDR1 and CDR2 are SGHTA and FQGTGA. V was trimmed by 5 bases and J by 5 bases, leaving 9 bases between them. The CDR3 spans 13 residues. CDR3 protein: CASSDRTTGELFF. In DNA, the CDR3 is TGTGCCAGCAGCGACCGGACTACCGGGGAGCTGTTTTTT.

The V gene is TRBV28, the J gene TRBJ1-3, with D possibly being TRBD1 (6 bases). The CDR3 runs 14 residues. Trimming shortened V by 7 bases and J by 0 bases, and 10 bases separated the two germline ends. Germline V gives CDR1 MDHEN, CDR2 SYDVKM. The CDR3 region has the DNA TGTGCCAGCAACCCGGACAGCTCTGGAAACACCATATATTTT. It yields the protein CASNPDSSGNTIYF. Full variable domain (outside the CDR3, taken from reference TRBV28 and TRBJ1-3): DVKVTQSSRYLVKRTGEKVFLECVQDMDHENMFWYRQDPGLGLRLIYFSYDVKMKEKGDIPEGYSVSREKKERFSLILESASTNQTSMYLCASNPDSSGNTIYFGEGSWLTVV.

The chain links TRBV19 to TRBJ1-5; a possible D gene is TRBD1 (5 bases). The V gene's germline CDR1 is LNHDA and CDR2 SQIVND (reference sequence). The V gene lost 5 bases and the J gene lost 4 bases, with 15 bases spanning the gap. CDR3 length equals 15 residues. The DNA of the CDR3 is TGTGCCAGTAGTTCGGGTAGGCAGGGAAATCAGCCCCAGCATTTT. It codes for CASSSGRQGNQPQHF.

This clone was detected a few times. V and J are TRBV27 and TRBJ1-1; TRBD1 might be the D (6 bases). Germline V gene data show CDR1 as MNHEY and CDR2 as SMNVEV (reference sequence). Trimming pared 2 bases from V and 5 bases from J, leaving 9 bases between. The CDR3 has 13 residues. The CDR3: CASSLTGLTEAFF. As DNA, the CDR3 is TGTGCCAGCAGTTTAACAGGGTTAACTGAAGCTTTCTTT.

Comment on this clone: Sequence at one end of the junction differs from germline and may be a read error. This sequence joins TRBV7-7 and TRBJ2-2; the D gene is possibly TRBD1 (6 bases). CDR1 and CDR2 from the germline V gene are SSHAT and FNYEAQ (reference sequence). The CDR3 has 13 residues. The CDR3 coding sequence is TGTGCTAGCAGTTCGACAGGAATCGGGGAGCTGTTTTTT. Protein: CASSSTGIGELFF.

This clone was detected only a few times. J is TRBJ1-2 and V is TRBV9, with 9 bases that match TRBD1. Germline trimming cut 4 bases from V and 4 bases from J; bases unmatched to any gene: 8. CDR1 SGDLS and CDR2 YYNGEE come from the germline V gene. This CDR3 has 15 amino acids. The CDR3 sequence: CASSSRDRAGYGYTF. The CDR3 DNA reads TGTGCCAGCAGCTCCCGGGACAGGGCCGGCTATGGCTACACCTTC. The full variable domain, its missing parts supplied by reference TRBV9 and TRBJ1-2, is DSGVTQTPKHLITATGQRVTLRCSPRSGDLSVYWYQQSLDQGLQFLIQYYNGEERAKGNILERFSAQQFPDLHSELNLSSLELGDSALYFCASSSRDRAGYGYTFGSGTRLTVV.

The chain couples TRBV6-5 to TRBJ1-2; D possibly corresponds to TRBD1 (5 bases). Per the germline V gene, CDR1 is MNHEY and CDR2 is SVGAGI. V was trimmed by 6 bases and J by 2 bases, leaving 16 bases between them. The CDR3 is 15 residues long. The CDR3 DNA reads TGTGCCAGCAGCTTAACCGTGGGGCAAAACTATGGCTACACCTTC. Residues: CASSLTVGQNYGYTF.

The genes are TRBV4-1 and TRBJ2-1; the match to TRBD2 covers 9 bases. The J segment lost 6 bases and the V segment lost 0 bases, leaving 9 bases of the junction unmatched. The CDR3 sequence is 17 residues long. Looked up from germline, CDR1 is MGHRA and CDR2 is YSYEKL. CDR3 sequence reads: CASSQDLAGGPGNEQFF. In DNA, the CDR3 is TGCGCCAGCAGCCAAGATCTGGCGGGAGGGCCCGGCAATGAGCAGTTCTTC.

This sequence joins TRBV30 and TRBJ2-3, with TRBD1 identical over 7 bases. The CDR3 contains 15 residues. Trimming cost V 0 bases and J 1 base; bases outside gene matches: 4. Looked up from germline, CDR1 is GTSNPN and CDR2 is SVGIG (reference sequence). CDR3 DNA: TGTGCCTGGAGTGTTTCGGGGACAGGCACAGATACGCAGTATTTT. Its translation: CAWSVSGTGTDTQYF.

V and J are TRBV5-8 and TRBJ1-5; D ambiguous. With 0 bases removed from V and 5 bases from J, the gap between germline ends came to 15 bases. The CDR3 runs 16 residues. The germline V gene encodes CDR1 SGHTS and CDR2 YDEGEE. Here the CDR3 reads CASSLESGTAHQPQHF. The CDR3 region has the DNA TGTGCCAGCAGCTTGGAGTCTGGTACAGCCCATCAGCCCCAGCATTTT.

The genes are TRBV5-1 and TRBJ2-3; D may be TRBD1 (6 bases). This CDR3 spans 14 amino acids. The germline V gene encodes CDR1 SGHRS and CDR2 YFSETQ. The V and J ends lost 0 bases and 5 bases respectively, with 10 bases between them. CDR3 sequence (DNA): TGCGCCAGCAGCTTGGACCTAGGGGGAGATACGCAGTATTTT. This translates into CASSLDLGGDTQYF.

This sequence joins TRBV21-1 and TRBJ2-5; no check of the table's D call, TRBD1, against the DNA was made. TRBV21-1 is annotated as a pseudogene. This CDR3 contains 18 residues. CDR3 DNA: TGTGCGTGGGCGGGCCGGACAGGGAAAGGGATTGACCAAGAGACCCAGTACTTC. This gives the protein CAWAGRTGKGIDQETQYF.

This chain connects TRBV5-1 to TRBJ1-4; 11 nucleotides agree with TRBD1. Trimming took 0 bases from V and 2 from J; bases not matched to a gene: 3. This CDR3 is built from 17 residues. Per germline, CDR1 SGHRS and CDR2 YFSETQ. The CDR3 DNA reads TGCGCCAGCAGCTTGGTGGGACAGGGGGTCACTAATGAAAAACTGTTTTTT. It codes for CASSLVGQGVTNEKLFF.

This rearrangement joins TRBV5-4 to TRBJ1-1; 7 bases map to TRBD1. This CDR3 region has 15 residues. Germline CDR1 reads SGHNT; CDR2 reads YYREEE (reference sequence). The V and J ends lost 5 bases and 1 base, in that order; junction bases with no gene match: 8. The CDR3 sequence: CASRPPTGQNTEAFF. The CDR3 coding sequence is TGTGCCAGCAGACCCCCGACAGGGCAGAACACTGAAGCTTTCTTT.

This clone turned up a few times. This rearrangement joins TRBV28 to TRBJ1-3; D ambiguous. Germline CDR1 MDHEN, CDR2 SYDVKM. Trimming took 2 bases from V and 0 from J, leaving 8 bases between them. CDR3 length equals 15 residues. The CDR3 DNA reads as TGTGCCAGCAGTTTACCAGGTATCTCTGGAAACACCATATATTTT. Encoded protein: CASSLPGISGNTIYF.